This T cell receptor beta chain was captured in a study of blood T cell repertoires in COVID-19. Either two negative PCRs, clearance, or symptom resolution qualified Cohort 3 donors as recovered. The repertoire was sequenced with immunoSEQ multiplex PCR; TCRdb's copy has only in-frame clones and lacks some. The profile shows nearly 200,000 clones, 80% to 85% of them singletons. The CDR3 spans 16 residues. V shed 3 bases, J shed 5 bases, and the junction held 9 bases outside the gene matches. Germline CDR1 and CDR2: LGHNA and YNFKEQ. Input material: PBMCs or T cells enriched from blood (not recorded which). J is TRBJ2-5 and V is TRBV4-2, with 10 bases aligning to TRBD1. The clonotype comes from a man aged 40-49 years who had recovered from COVID-19. CDR3 DNA sequence: TGTGCCAGCAGCCACCTTGGGACAGGGGTTTTGGAGACCCAGTACTTC. It is translated as CASSHLGTGVLETQYF.